What follows describes a single T cell receptor (beta chain). Enrollees, about 18 to 90 years old, lived in 24 US areas. Assignment of participants to cohorts was predicated upon participant-reported clinical history. All recovered Cohort 3 donors got two negative PCRs, got clearance, or saw symptom resolution. This record belongs to a study of blood T cell repertoires in COVID-19. Profiling relied on immunoSEQ multiplex PCR, and the TCRdb table lists in-frame clones only, not all of them. The profile shows a few hundred thousand clones, roughly 90% of them singletons. V was pared by 3 bases and J by 2 bases, with 7 bases between. The CDR3 contains 13 residues. From germline, CDR1 is SGHDN and CDR2 FVKESK.

The V gene is TRBV14, the J gene TRBJ1-2; D uncertain. This clonotype was obtained from a woman under 40 who had recovered from COVID-19. Sample: PBMCs or T cells enriched from blood (not recorded which). The CDR3 here is CASSHGVNYGYTF. CDR3 in DNA: TGTGCCAGCAGCCACGGGGTGAACTATGGCTACACCTTC. Looking up the rest from reference TRBV14 and TRBJ1-2 gives the full variable domain: EAGVTQFPSHSVIEKGQTVTLRCDPISGHDNLYWYRRVMGKEIKFLLHFVKESKQDESGMPNNRFLAERTGGTYSTLKVQPAELEDSGVYFCASSHGVNYGYTFGSGTRLTVV.